This T cell receptor beta chain was sequenced in a study of metastatic and nonmetastatic thyroid tumors. As for the study in general: For malignant and benign thyroid patients, tumor or nodule tissue and blood were the sources whose repertoires were compared. Study-wide points: As reported, TCR beta diversity in blood and tumor was significantly higher in malignant thyroid tumors than in benign nodules.

The sample holds many counts of this clone. Its antigen remains unknown. With MiXCR, TCRdb called clones anew from the PCR reads. This sample has over 15,000 clones, with over 20% found just once. Not a single patient had been given any form of treatment at any point before undergoing thyroid surgery. This CDR3 region has 12 residues. Trimming shortened V by 3 bases and J by 6 bases, and 8 bases separated the two germline ends. The TCR comes from a female donor with papillary thyroid cancer or a benign thyroid nodule (not recorded which). Some clones in this sample may be carry-over from other donors' samples. The gene calls are TRBV12-3 or TRBV12-4 and TRBJ1-1, with D hard to call. The sequenced material came from tumor tissue. CDR3 protein: CASSLSVAEAFF. CDR3 nucleotide sequence: TGTGCCAGCAGTTTGTCAGTTGCTGAAGCTTTCTTT.